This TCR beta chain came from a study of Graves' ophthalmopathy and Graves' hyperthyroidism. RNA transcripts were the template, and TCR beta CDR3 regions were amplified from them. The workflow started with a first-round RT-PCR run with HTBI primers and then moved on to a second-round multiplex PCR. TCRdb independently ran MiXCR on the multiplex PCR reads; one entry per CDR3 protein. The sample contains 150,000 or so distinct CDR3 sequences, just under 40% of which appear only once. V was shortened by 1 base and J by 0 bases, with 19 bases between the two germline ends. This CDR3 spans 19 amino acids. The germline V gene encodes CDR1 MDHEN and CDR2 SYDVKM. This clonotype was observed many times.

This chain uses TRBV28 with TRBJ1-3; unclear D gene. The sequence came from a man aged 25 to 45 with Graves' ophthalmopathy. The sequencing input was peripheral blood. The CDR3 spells CASSLSGLAGPSSGNTIYF. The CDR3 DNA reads TGTGCCAGCAGTTTATCTGGTTTGGCTGGCCCCAGCTCTGGAAACACCATATATTTT.